These T cell receptor beta chains were read from a single sample in a study of blood T cell repertoires in COVID-19. Here immunoSEQ multiplex PCR was the method, and the copy in TCRdb shows in-frame clones only, minus some. The data hold under 500,000 clones, with nearly 90% observed a single time. The sample was PBMCs or T cells enriched from blood (not recorded which). The source of these receptors is a woman between 18 and 29 years old with acute COVID-19. Each CDR3 is given with its conserved first and last residue. The order of the fields is D gene, V gene, J gene, clone size, CDR3 DNA, CDR3 protein. D genes are given only for firm matches. Clone size, where shown, is once, few, many, or a class for clones that have expanded.

>NA|TRBV15|TRBJ2-5|NA
TGTGCCACCAGCAGAGATTCCAGGACCCAGTACTTC
CATSRDSRTQYF
>NA|TRBV1|TRBJ2-1|NA
TGCACCACCCGGGACAGTTCCTACAATGAGCAGTTCTTC
CTTRDSSYNEQFF
>NA|TRBV20-1|TRBJ1-5|NA
TGCAGTGCTAGTCAAGGGGGTGTAAGCAATCAGCCCCAGCATTTT
CSASQGGVSNQPQHF
>NA|TRBV9|TRBJ2-1|NA
TGTGCCAGCAGCGTCGGGACTGTCAATGAGCAGTTCTTC
CASSVGTVNEQFF
>NA|TRBV30|TRBJ2-7|NA
TGTGCCACCAACGGACAGACCTACGAGCAGTACTTC
CATNGQTYEQYF
>TRBD1|TRBV28|TRBJ1-2|NA
TGTGCCAGCAGTTTTTTACTATGGGACAGCCCCCACTATGGCTACACCTTC
CASSFLLWDSPHYGYTF
>NA|TRBV15|TRBJ1-5|NA
TGTGCCACCAGCAGGGAAAGGGGACACAACAATCAGCCCCAGCATTTT
CATSRERGHNNQPQHF
>NA|TRBV7-8|TRBJ1-2|many
TGTGCCAGCAGCTTAGACAGTTCCTATGGCTACACCTTC
CASSLDSSYGYTF
>TRBD1|TRBV19|TRBJ2-5|NA
TGTGCCAGTAAGCGGACAGGGGGCTGGGAAGAGACCCAGTACTTC
CASKRTGGWEETQYF
>TRBD1|TRBV29-1|TRBJ1-5|once
TGCAGCGTTCGGACAGGGGGCAATCAGCCCCAGCATTTT
CSVRTGGNQPQHF
>NA|TRBV21-1|TRBJ2-7|few
TGTGCCAGCAGCAAAGTAAACAGCTCCTACGAGCAGTACTTC
CASSKVNSSYEQYF
>TRBD1|TRBV5-1|TRBJ1-3|NA
TGCGCCAGCAGCTTCAGGACAGGCTCTGGAAACACCATATATTTT
CASSFRTGSGNTIYF
>NA|TRBV2|TRBJ2-2|NA
TGTGCCAGCAGTGAGAGAGGCGCGAACACCGGGGAGCTGTTTTTT
CASSERGANTGELFF
>TRBD1|TRBV24-1|TRBJ2-5|NA
TGTGCCACCAGAAGCACCGGGACAGGGCAAGAGACCCAGTACTTC
CATRSTGTGQETQYF
>TRBD2|TRBV6-1|TRBJ2-7|NA
TGTGCCAGCAGTGAATACTTAGCGGGGGCCTACGAGCAGTACTTC
CASSEYLAGAYEQYF
>TRBD2|TRBV6-5|TRBJ2-7|NA
TGTGCCAGCAGTTACCGCGGGGGGGCTACCTACGAGCAGTACTTC
CASSYRGGATYEQYF
>NA|TRBV6-5|TRBJ2-1|NA
TGTGCCAGCAGTTACTCATCCCGGGGTTACAATGAGCAGTTCTTC
CASSYSSRGYNEQFF
>TRBD2|TRBV5-1|TRBJ2-7|NA
TGCGCCAGCAGCACCCAGGGAGCGGGGGCCGGCGAGCAGTACTTC
CASSTQGAGAGEQYF
>TRBD1|TRBV28|TRBJ2-5|NA
TGTGCCAGCAGTTCCTACAGGGGGCTTATGACACAAGAGACCCAGTACTTC
CASSSYRGLMTQETQYF
>NA|TRBV19|TRBJ2-3|NA
TGTGCCAGCCTCTCGGGAGTCACAGATACGCAGTATTTT
CASLSGVTDTQYF
>NA|TRBV24-1|TRBJ1-2|NA
TGTGCCACCAGTGATTCTCCCGCGGGCGGCTATGGCTACACCTTC
CATSDSPAGGYGYTF
>NA|TRBV15|TRBJ2-7|NA
TGTGCCACCAGCAGACAATCGGGCTCCTACGAGCAGTACTTC
CATSRQSGSYEQYF
>TRBD2|TRBV11-2|TRBJ2-2|NA
TGTGCCAGCAGCCCCAGACTAGCGGGGGCCCATACGAACACCGGGGAGCTGTTTTTT
CASSPRLAGAHTNTGELFF
>TRBD1|TRBV14|TRBJ1-4|NA
TGTGCCAGCAGCCAATCGACAGGGAGAAATGAAAAACTGTTTTTT
CASSQSTGRNEKLFF
>NA|TRBV5-4|TRBJ2-1|NA
TGTGCCAGCAGCTTCAGGGAAAATGAGCAGTTCTTC
CASSFRENEQFF
>NA|TRBV20-1|TRBJ2-3|once
TGCAGTGCTCAACTAGCCGATACGCAGTATTTT
CSAQLADTQYF
>NA|TRBV5-6|TRBJ2-1|few
TGTGCCAGCAGCTTGGCCCGTGAGCAGTTCTTC
CASSLAREQFF
>NA|TRBV9|TRBJ1-3|NA
TGTGCCAGCAGCGCCCGTGGCGGTAGGTCCTCTGGAAACACCATATATTTT
CASSARGGRSSGNTIYF
>TRBD2|TRBV7-3|TRBJ2-1|NA
TGTGCCAGCAGCTGGGGACTAGCGGGGCCGCAGTTCTTC
CASSWGLAGPQFF
>NA|TRBV24-1|TRBJ2-3|NA
TGTGCCACCAGTCAAGGGGCTGATACGCAGTATTTT
CATSQGADTQYF
>TRBD2|TRBV7-9|TRBJ2-7|once
TGTGCCAGCAGCCCCGGGACTAGCGGTCCTTCTTTCTTC
CASSPGTSGPSFF
>NA|TRBV7-3|TRBJ2-1|NA
TGTGCCAGCAGCCTAATCGGGTTAATCAATGAGCAGTTCTTC
CASSLIGLINEQFF
>NA|TRBV12-2|TRBJ2-1|NA
TGTGCAAGTCGCTTCGACCCGGCTATGGGAGGATACAATGAGCAGTTCTTC
CASRFDPAMGGYNEQFF
>NA|TRBV18|TRBJ2-2|NA
TGTGCCAGCTCACCAGGGGGCAACACCGGGGAGCTGTTTTTT
CASSPGGNTGELFF
>NA|TRBV29-1|TRBJ2-1|NA
TGCAGCGCAACCCCTGGGGGAGGTGAGCAGTTCTTC
CSATPGGGEQFF
>TRBD1|TRBV5-1|TRBJ2-5|NA
TGCGCCAGCCGCCTAAGTGGGACAGGGGTTGAGACCCAGTACTTC
CASRLSGTGVETQYF
>NA|TRBV19|TRBJ1-1|NA
TGTGCCAGTAGTAGGGGCAGACACACTGAAGCTTTCTTT
CASSRGRHTEAFF
>TRBD1|TRBV7-9|TRBJ1-5|NA
TGTGCCAGCAGCTTGGGACAGGGCCCTTCAAATCAGCCCCAGCATTTT
CASSLGQGPSNQPQHF
>NA|TRBV2|TRBJ1-2|NA
TGTGCCAGCAGTGAAATGGCGGCCGGCTACACCTTC
CASSEMAAGYTF
>NA|TRBV9|TRBJ2-1|NA
TGTGCCAGCAGCGTAGATGGGGGGGCCAGTGCTTACAATGAGCAGTTCTTC
CASSVDGGASAYNEQFF
>NA|TRBV12-3/TRBV12-4|TRBJ1-1|NA
TGTGCCAGCAGTTTGGGGCCTGCTGAAGCTTTCTTT
CASSLGPAEAFF
>NA|TRBV7-9|TRBJ2-4|once
TGTGCCAGCAGCTTATCAGGGGGAGGCAAAAACATTCAGTACTTC
CASSLSGGGKNIQYF
>NA|TRBV6-2/TRBV6-3|TRBJ1-1|NA
TGTGCCAGCAGTTATTATACGGGGAACACTGAAGCTTTCTTT
CASSYYTGNTEAFF
>TRBD1|TRBV7-2|TRBJ2-7|NA
TGTGCCAGCAGCAAAACAGGGGTTGGCTACGAGCAGTACTTC
CASSKTGVGYEQYF
>NA|TRBV27|TRBJ2-2|NA
TGTGCCAGCAGACTATCGAATTACAGGGGGAGGGTCACCGGGGAGCTGTTTTTT
CASRLSNYRGRVTGELFF
>NA|TRBV19|TRBJ1-1|few
TGTGCCAGTAGTATCACAGACATGAACACTGAAGCTTTCTTT
CASSITDMNTEAFF
>NA|TRBV7-9|TRBJ2-7|NA
TGTGCCAGCAGCTTAGCGTCGGTCGGGCAGTACTTC
CASSLASVGQYF
>TRBD1|TRBV15|TRBJ1-4|NA
TGTGCCACCAGGGGACAGCTCGATTCACTGTTTTTT
CATRGQLDSLFF
>NA|TRBV14|TRBJ2-1|NA
TGTGCCAGCAGCCATAAACAGGGGGCGGTAGCGGGAGTGAAGCAGTTCTTC
CASSHKQGAVAGVKQFF
>NA|TRBV4-1|TRBJ2-1|once
TGCGCCAGCAGCCAAGTGATTGGAACAGGTTACAATGAGCAGTTCTTC
CASSQVIGTGYNEQFF
>TRBD1|TRBV12-5|TRBJ1-1|once
TGTGCTAGTGGTAACGCCGGGACAGAGAACACTGAAGCTTTCTTT
CASGNAGTENTEAFF
>NA|TRBV11-2|TRBJ1-1|NA
TGTGCCAGCAGCCAACTTCGGGTAAACACTGAAGCTTTCTTT
CASSQLRVNTEAFF
>NA|TRBV12-5|TRBJ1-6|NA
TGTGCTAGTGGTGCCGTTGGGGGGTCCTATAATTCACCCCTCCACTTT
CASGAVGGSYNSPLHF
>NA|TRBV12-3/TRBV12-4|TRBJ1-2|NA
TGTGCCAGCAGCCGTACAGGGTCTGGTGGCTACACCTTC
CASSRTGSGGYTF